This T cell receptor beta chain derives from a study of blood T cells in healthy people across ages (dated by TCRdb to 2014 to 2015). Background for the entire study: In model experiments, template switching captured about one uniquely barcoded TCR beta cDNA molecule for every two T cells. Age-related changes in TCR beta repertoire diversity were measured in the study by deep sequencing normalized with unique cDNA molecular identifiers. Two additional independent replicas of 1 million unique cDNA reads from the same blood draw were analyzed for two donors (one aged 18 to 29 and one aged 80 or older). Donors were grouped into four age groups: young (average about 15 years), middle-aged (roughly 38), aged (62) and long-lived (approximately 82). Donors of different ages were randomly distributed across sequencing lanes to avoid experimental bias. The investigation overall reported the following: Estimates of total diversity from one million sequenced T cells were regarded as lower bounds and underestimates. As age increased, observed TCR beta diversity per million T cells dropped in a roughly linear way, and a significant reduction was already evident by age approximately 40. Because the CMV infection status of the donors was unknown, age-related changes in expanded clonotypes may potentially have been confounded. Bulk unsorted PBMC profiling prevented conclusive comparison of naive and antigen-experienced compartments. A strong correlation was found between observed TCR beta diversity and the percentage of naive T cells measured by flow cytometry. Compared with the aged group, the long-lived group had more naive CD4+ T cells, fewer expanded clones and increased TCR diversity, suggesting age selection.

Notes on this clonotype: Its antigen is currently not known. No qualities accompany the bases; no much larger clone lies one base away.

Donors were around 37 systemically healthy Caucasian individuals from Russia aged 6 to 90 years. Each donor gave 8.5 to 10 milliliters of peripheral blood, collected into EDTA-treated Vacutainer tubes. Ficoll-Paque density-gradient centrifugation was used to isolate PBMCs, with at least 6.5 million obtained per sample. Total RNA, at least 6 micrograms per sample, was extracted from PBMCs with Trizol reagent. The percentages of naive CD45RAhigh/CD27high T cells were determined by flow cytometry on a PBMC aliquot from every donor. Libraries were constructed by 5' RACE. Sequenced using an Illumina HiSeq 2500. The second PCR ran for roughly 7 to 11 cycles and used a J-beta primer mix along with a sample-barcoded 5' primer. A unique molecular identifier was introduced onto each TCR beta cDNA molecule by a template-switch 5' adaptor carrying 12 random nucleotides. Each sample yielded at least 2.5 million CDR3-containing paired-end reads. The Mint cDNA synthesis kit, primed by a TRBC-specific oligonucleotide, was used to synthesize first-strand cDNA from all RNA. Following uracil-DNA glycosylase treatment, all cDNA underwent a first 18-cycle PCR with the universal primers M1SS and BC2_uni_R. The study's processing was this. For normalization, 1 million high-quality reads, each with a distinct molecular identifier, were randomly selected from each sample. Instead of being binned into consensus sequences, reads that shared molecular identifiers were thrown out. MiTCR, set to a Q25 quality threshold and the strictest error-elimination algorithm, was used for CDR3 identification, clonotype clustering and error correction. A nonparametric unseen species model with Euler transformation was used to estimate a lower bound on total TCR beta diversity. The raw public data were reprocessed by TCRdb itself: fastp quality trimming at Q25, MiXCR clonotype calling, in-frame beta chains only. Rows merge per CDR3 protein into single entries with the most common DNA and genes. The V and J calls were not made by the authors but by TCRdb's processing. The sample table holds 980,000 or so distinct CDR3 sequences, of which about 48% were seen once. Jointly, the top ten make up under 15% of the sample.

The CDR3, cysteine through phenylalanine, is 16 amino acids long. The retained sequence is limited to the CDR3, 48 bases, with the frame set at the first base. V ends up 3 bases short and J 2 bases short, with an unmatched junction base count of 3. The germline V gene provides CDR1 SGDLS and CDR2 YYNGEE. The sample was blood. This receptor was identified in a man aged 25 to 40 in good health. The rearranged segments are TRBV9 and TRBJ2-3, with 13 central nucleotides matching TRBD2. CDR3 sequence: CASSGTSGGITDTQYF. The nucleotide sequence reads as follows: TGTGCCAGCAGCGGGACTAGCGGGGGTATCACAGATACGCAGTATTTT.